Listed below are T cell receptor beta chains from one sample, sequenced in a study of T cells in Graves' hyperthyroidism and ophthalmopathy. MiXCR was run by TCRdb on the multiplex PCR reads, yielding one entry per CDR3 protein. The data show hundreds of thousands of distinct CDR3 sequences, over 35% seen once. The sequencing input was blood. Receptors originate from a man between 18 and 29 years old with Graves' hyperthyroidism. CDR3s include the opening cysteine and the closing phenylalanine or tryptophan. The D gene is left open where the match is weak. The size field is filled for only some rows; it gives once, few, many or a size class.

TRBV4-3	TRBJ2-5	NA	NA	TGCGCCAGCAGCCAGTCTAGGACAAAATGGGTCCAAGAGACCCAGTACTTC	CASSQSRTKWVQETQYF
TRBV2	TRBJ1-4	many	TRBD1	TGTGCCAGCAGTGAAGAGGGGACAGGGCACGAAAAACTGTTTTTT	CASSEEGTGHEKLFF
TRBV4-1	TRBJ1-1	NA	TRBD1	TGCGCCAGCAGCCAAGATCGGTCAGGGGGCCTGAACACTGAAGCTTTCTTT	CASSQDRSGGLNTEAFF
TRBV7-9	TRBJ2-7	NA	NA	TGTGCCAGCAGCTTAGCGCCAACAGGTCCTTCCTACGAGCAGTACTTC	CASSLAPTGPSYEQYF
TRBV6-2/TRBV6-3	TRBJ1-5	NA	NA	TGTGCCAGCAGTTACGACTACAATCAGCCCCAGCATTTT	CASSYDYNQPQHF
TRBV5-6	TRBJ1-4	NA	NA	TGTGCCAGCAGCCCCTCGGGGGGGGCAGGACTGTTTTTT	CASSPSGGAGLFF
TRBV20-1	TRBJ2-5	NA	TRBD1	TGCAGTGCTCTCGGACAGGGGGCGCCGGAGACCCAGTACTTC	CSALGQGAPETQYF
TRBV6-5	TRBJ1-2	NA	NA	TGTGCCAGCAGTTGGGGGACTTCGGGCTACACCTTC	CASSWGTSGYTF
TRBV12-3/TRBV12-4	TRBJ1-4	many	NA	TGTGCCAGCAGTTTGTCCAGACTTGAAAAACTGTTTTTT	CASSLSRLEKLFF
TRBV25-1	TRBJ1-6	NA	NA	TGTGCCAGCAGTGCAACCGGGACGGCCAATTCACCCCTCCACTTT	CASSATGTANSPLHF